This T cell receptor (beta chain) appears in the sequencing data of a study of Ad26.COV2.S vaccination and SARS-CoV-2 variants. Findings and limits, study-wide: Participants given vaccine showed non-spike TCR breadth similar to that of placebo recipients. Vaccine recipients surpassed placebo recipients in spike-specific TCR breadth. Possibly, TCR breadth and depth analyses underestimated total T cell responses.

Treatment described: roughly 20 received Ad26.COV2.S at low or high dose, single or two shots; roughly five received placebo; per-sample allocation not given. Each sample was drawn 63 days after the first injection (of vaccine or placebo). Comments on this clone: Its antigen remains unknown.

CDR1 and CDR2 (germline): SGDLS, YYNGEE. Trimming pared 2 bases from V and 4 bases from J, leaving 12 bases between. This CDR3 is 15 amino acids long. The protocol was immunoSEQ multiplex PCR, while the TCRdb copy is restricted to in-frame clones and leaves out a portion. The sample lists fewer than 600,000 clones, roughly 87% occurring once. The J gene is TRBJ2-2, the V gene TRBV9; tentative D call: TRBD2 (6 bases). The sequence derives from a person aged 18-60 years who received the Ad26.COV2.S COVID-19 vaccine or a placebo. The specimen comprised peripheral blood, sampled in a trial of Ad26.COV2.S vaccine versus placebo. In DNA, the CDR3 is TGTGCCAGCAGCGTCGGAGGGGCGGGCACCGGGGAGCTGTTTTTT. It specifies CASSVGGAGTGELFF.